This TCR beta chain stems from a study of T cell changes during pregnancy in multiple sclerosis (dated by TCRdb to the late 2010s). Study-wide context: Changes in the T cell repertoire over the course of pregnancy were examined in this study in women with multiple sclerosis.

Concerning this clone itself: The clone's antigen remains unknown. No per-base quality is available; no much larger clone lies one base away.

The CDR3, cysteine through phenylalanine, is 17 amino acids long. Here the CDR3 DNA is all that survives: 51 bases in frame from base 1. V gives up 3 bases and J gives up 0 bases, and the segment between their germline ends measures 15 bases. Looking up the germline V gene yields CDR1 LGHNA and CDR2 YSLEER. Library preparation was by the immunoSEQ multiplex PCR assay. TCRdb mirrors the immuneACCESS table, restricted to in-frame sequences. Some clones are absent from its copies; in checked studies, under half trace to an unresolved V gene, and the reason for the others is unknown. The table for this sample lists more than 90,000 clones; around 92% of them were counted only once. The ten largest account for around 2% of the sample.

This chain is built from TRBV4-3 and TRBJ2-1; the D gene cannot be named for sure. The sample consisted of peripheral blood, taken after pregnancy. The TCR sequence derives from a female donor with multiple sclerosis, enrolled in a pregnancy study. The DNA sequence is given as TGCGCCAGCAGCCACGCTCCCAGGTTTAGCTCCTACAATGAGCAGTTCTTC. Its product reads: CASSHAPRFSSYNEQFF.